These 31 T cell receptor beta chains were sequenced from one sample in a study of T cells in Graves' hyperthyroidism and ophthalmopathy. Researchers took RNA transcripts and amplified the TCR beta CDR3 regions from them. In the first-round RT-PCR of the TCR CDR3, the HTBI primer set was used. TCRdb ran MiXCR on the multiplex PCR reads and lists one entry per CDR3 protein. The data contain hundreds of thousands of distinct CDR3 sequences, over 20% of them singletons. Material for sequencing was blood. All receptors derive from a man in his thirties or forties with Graves' ophthalmopathy.

The V call is TRBV7-2, the J call TRBJ2-3, with D unresolved. This CDR3 has 11 amino acids. V was pared by 3 bases and J by 9 bases, with 7 bases between. Germline CDR1 is SGHTA and CDR2 is FQGNSA. The CDR3 is CASSLGLTQYF. As DNA, the CDR3 is TGTGCCAGCAGCTTGGGGTTAACGCAGTATTTT.

This clonotype appeared many times. The chain employs TRBV2 and TRBJ2-3; D unresolved. The CDR3 contains 15 residues. The V gene lost 6 bases and the J gene lost 3 bases, with 16 bases spanning the gap. Germline V gene lookup returns CDR1 SNHLY and CDR2 FYNNEI. The CDR3 DNA sequence: TGTGCCAGCAGCTCGGTCCTTTCCGGGACAGATACGCAGTATTTT. Translation gives CASSSVLSGTDTQYF. Full variable domain (rest looked up from reference TRBV2 and TRBJ2-3): EPEVTQTPSHQVTQMGQEVILRCVPISNHLYFYWYRQILGQKVEFLVSFYNNEISEKSEIFDDQFSVERPDGSNFTLKIRSTKLEDSAMYFCASSSVLSGTDTQYFGPGTRLTVL.

Note on this clonotype: A much larger clone differs by one base, so this may be a read error. The J gene is TRBJ1-4, the V gene TRBV12-3 or TRBV12-4; maybe TRBD1 (5 bases). The CDR3 is 14 amino acids. CDR3: CASSLRGTNEKLLF. The CDR3 DNA is TGTGCCAGCAGTTTAAGGGGAACTAATGAAAAACTGCTTTTT.

The chain combines TRBV11-2 with TRBJ2-3; 8 bases match TRBD2. Looked up from germline, CDR1 is SGHAT and CDR2 is FQNNGV. J lost 9 bases, V lost 6 bases, and 8 bases had no gene match. The CDR3 is 13 residues long. The DNA of the CDR3 is TGTGCCAGCAGAGAATCCGGGACTAGGACGCAGTATTTT. The encoded protein is CASRESGTRTQYF.

The chain joins TRBV18 to TRBJ1-1; 10 nucleotides agree with TRBD1. J was trimmed by 10 bases and V by 3 bases; bases with no gene match: 17. CDR1 and CDR2 (germline): KGHSH, LQKENI. This CDR3 comprises 17 residues. The CDR3 DNA is TGTGCCAGCTCACCGGGCCGTCCGGGACAGGGGCGCGCACGAGCTTTCTTT. It encodes CASSPGRPGQGRARAFF. Full variable domain (missing parts from reference TRBV18 and TRBJ1-1): NAGVMQNPRHLVRRRGQEARLRCSPMKGHSHVYWYRQLPEEGLKFMVYLQKENIIDESGMPKERFSAEFPKEGPSILRIQQVVRGDSAAYFCASSPGRPGQGRARAFFGQGTRLTVV.

The rearrangement links TRBV28 to TRBJ1-1, with D tentatively TRBD1 (6 bases). The V end lost 7 bases, the J end lost 0 bases, and 15 bases lay between the germline ends. The germline gives CDR1 MDHEN, CDR2 SYDVKM. The CDR3 consists of 15 residues. CDR3 loop: CASTTGLGVNTEAFF. CDR3 DNA: TGTGCCAGCACCACAGGGCTCGGGGTGAACACTGAAGCTTTCTTT.

This clonotype was picked up many times. The chain combines TRBV11-1 with TRBJ2-1; 7 bases are a match to TRBD1. V dropped 3 bases and J dropped 4; count of bases not matched to a gene: 12. Germline CDR1 is SGHAT and CDR2 is FQDESV (reference sequence). CDR3 size: 17 residues. CDR3 coding DNA: TGTGCCAGCAGCTTTCCCCCCACAGGGGACCCTTACAATGAGCAGTTCTTC. It specifies CASSFPPTGDPYNEQFF.

Worth noting for this clonotype: Relative to the germline gene, one junction end is altered; a read error may explain this. The chain has TRBV3-1 and TRBJ2-7; 10 nucleotides agree with TRBD2. CDR1 and CDR2 (germline): LGHDT, YNNKEL (reference sequence). The CDR3 contains 15 residues. CDR3 sequence: CASSPSVSGRMVQYF. The CDR3 region has the DNA TGCGCCAGCAGCCCCAGCGTTAGCGGGAGGATGGTGCAGTACTTC.

J is TRBJ2-2 and V is TRBV24-1; weak D call: TRBD2 (5 bases). Trimming took off 7 bases at V and 4 bases at J, with 6 bases between the two ends. The CDR3 runs to 12 residues. Germline V lookup: CDR1 KGHDR, CDR2 SFDVKD. Here the CDR3 reads CATREATGELFF. In DNA, the CDR3 is TGTGCCACCAGGGAGGCCACCGGGGAGCTGTTTTTT.

This clonotype has ten or more counts. The chain couples TRBV11-2 to TRBJ2-7; D could derive from TRBD1 or TRBD2 (6 bases each). Trimming pared 1 base from V and 0 bases from J, leaving 10 bases between. CDR3 length equals 15 residues. Germline V CDR1 and CDR2: SGHAT, FQNNGV. The CDR3 DNA reads as TGTGCCAGCAGCTTAGCGGGGGCTGGCTCCTACGAGCAGTACTTC. This sequence encodes CASSLAGAGSYEQYF.

This chain uses TRBV3-1 with TRBJ2-2; D is uncertain. V shed 2 bases and J shed 0 bases, with 1 base lying between them. Germline assignment: CDR1 LGHDT and CDR2 YNNKEL (reference sequence). This CDR3 region has 13 residues. CDR3 loop: CASSQSNTGELFF. The DNA for the CDR3 is TGTGCCAGCAGCCAATCGAACACCGGGGAGCTGTTTTTT.

Ten or more counts support this clonotype. This rearrangement joins TRBV20-1 to TRBJ2-1; perhaps TRBD1 as D (5 bases). Germline V CDR1 and CDR2: DFQATT, SNEGSKA (reference sequence). V lost 5 bases and J lost 2, with 13 bases in between. CDR3 length: 14 residues. The CDR3 is CSARKGRAYNEQFF. The CDR3 coding sequence is TGCAGTGCTCGAAAGGGCAGGGCCTACAATGAGCAGTTCTTC.

This clonotype was seen a handful of times. This chain links TRBV6-2 or TRBV6-3 with TRBJ1-1; weak D call: TRBD1 (6 bases). The germline gives CDR1 MNHEY, CDR2 SVGEGT. CDR3 length equals 15 residues. Trimming took off 6 bases at V and 6 bases at J, with 20 bases between the two ends. The CDR3 loop is CASSDGGRGRAEAFF. The CDR3 nucleotides are TGTGCCAGCAGCGACGGGGGGCGCGGGAGGGCTGAAGCTTTCTTT.

In its sample, this clonotype was seen many times. V usage is TRBV11-2 and J usage is TRBJ1-1, with D maybe TRBD1 (5 bases). V dropped 1 base and J dropped 1 base, with 16 bases sitting between them. Germline-derived CDR1 and CDR2 are SGHAT and FQNNGV. This CDR3 has 17 amino acids. The CDR3 reads CASSLGIRQGPNTEAFF. CDR3 DNA sequence: TGTGCCAGCAGCTTAGGGATTCGGCAGGGACCGAACACTGAAGCTTTCTTT. The full variable domain, rest sourced from reference TRBV11-2 and TRBJ1-1, is EAGVAQSPRYKIIEKRQSVAFWCNPISGHATLYWYQQILGQGPKLLIQFQNNGVVDDSQLPKDRFSAERLKGVDSTLKIQPAKLEDSAVYLCASSLGIRQGPNTEAFFGQGTRLTVV.

The rearrangement uses TRBV6-2 or TRBV6-3 and TRBJ1-1; perhaps TRBD1 as D (6 bases). Trimming cost V 9 bases and J 7 bases, with 18 bases left between them. CDR3 length equals 13 residues. Germline lookup yields CDR1 MNHEY and CDR2 SVGEGT. DNA of the CDR3: TGTGCCAGTAGGGAGGGGGGGAGGATTGAAGCTTTCTTT. This codes for CASREGGRIEAFF.

For this clonotype: A junction boundary mismatches the germline segment, possibly from a read error. This chain links TRBV7-7 with TRBJ2-1; 10 nucleotides agree with TRBD2. Looked up from germline, CDR1 is SSHAT and CDR2 is FNYEAQ (reference sequence). The CDR3 is 17 amino acids. The CDR3 sequence is CASSLIVAGGGNNEQFF. The CDR3, as DNA: TGTGCTAGCAGCTTAATAGTAGCGGGAGGAGGGAACAATGAGCAGTTCTTC.

This clonotype was found many times. The chain carries TRBV20-1 and TRBJ1-1; tentatively, D is TRBD1 (6 bases). CDR3 length: 14 residues. Trimming stripped 5 bases from V and 7 bases from J, with 20 bases between. Looked up from germline, CDR1 is DFQATT and CDR2 is SNEGSKA (reference sequence). The CDR3 sequence: CSACSNREGDEAFF. The DNA for the CDR3 is TGCAGTGCTTGTTCAAACAGGGAAGGTGATGAAGCTTTCTTT.

This clonotype occurred once. The chain is built from TRBV12-3 or TRBV12-4 and TRBJ2-7; 8 nucleotides align to TRBD2. The CDR3 has 16 amino acids. V gave up 1 base and J gave up 1 base; unmatched junction bases: 6. CDR3 residues: CASSLVGGGLSYEQYF. The CDR3 DNA reads as TGTGCCAGCAGTTTAGTGGGCGGGGGGTTGTCCTACGAGCAGTACTTC.

The chain has TRBV12-3 or TRBV12-4 and TRBJ2-7, with 8 bases matching TRBD2. The V segment lost 6 bases and the J segment 11 bases; nucleotides outside the gene matches: 9. The CDR3 spans 12 residues. The CDR3 loop is CASSSGSSKEYF. CDR3 nucleotide sequence: TGTGCCAGCAGCAGCGGGAGCTCAAAGGAGTACTTC.

This clonotype was picked up a small number of times. The rearrangement joins TRBV10-1 to TRBJ2-7; 11 nucleotides match TRBD1. Per the germline V gene, CDR1 is WNHNN and CDR2 is SYGVQD (reference sequence). The CDR3 has 18 amino acids. V trimming: 7 bases; J trimming: 5 bases; junction bases outside the gene matches: 19. CDR3 in DNA: TGCGCCAGCAATCCCCAGGGAGGACAGGGGGCGGCCGGACACGAGCAGTACTTC. Protein: CASNPQGGQGAAGHEQYF.

The V and J genes are TRBV14 and TRBJ1-3; D gene uncertain. This CDR3 comprises 16 residues. Germline values: CDR1 SGHDN, CDR2 FVKESK. Between the trimmed V and J ends, which lost 4 bases and 0 bases, there was a span of 13 bases. The CDR3 sequence is CASSPRLGSSGNTIYF. In DNA, the CDR3 is TGTGCCAGCAGCCCCCGGCTGGGGTCCTCTGGAAACACCATATATTTT.

This clonotype was recorded many times. The rearrangement links TRBV4-2 to TRBJ1-1; possibly TRBD1 for D (5 bases). Germline V gene sequence: CDR1 LGHNA, CDR2 YNFKEQ. Between the trimmed V and J ends, which lost 4 bases and 0 bases, there was a span of 15 bases. This CDR3 has 16 amino acids. CDR3: CASSRARGRMNTEAFF. CDR3 DNA: TGTGCCAGCAGCCGGGCACGGGGCAGAATGAACACTGAAGCTTTCTTT.

This clonotype was recorded at least ten times. The rearrangement links TRBV6-1 to TRBJ2-1; 9 bases are shared with TRBD2. CDR1 is MNHNS and CDR2 is SASEGT in the germline V gene. Germline trimming cut 4 bases from V and 2 bases from J; bases unmatched to any gene: 0. This CDR3 comprises 14 residues. The CDR3, as DNA: TGTGCCAGCAGTGTAGCGGGAGCCTACAATGAGCAGTTCTTC. Its translation is CASSVAGAYNEQFF.

The table lists this clonotype with many counts. V gene TRBV12-3 or TRBV12-4 combines with J gene TRBJ2-7; 8 nucleotides agree with TRBD2. After removal of 6 bases from V and 1 base from J, the junction contained 11 bases not matched to a gene. There are 16 residues in the CDR3. This chain's CDR3 is CASSLTGGGRSYEQYF. The CDR3, as DNA: TGTGCCAGCAGCCTAACCGGCGGCGGGAGGTCCTACGAGCAGTACTTC.

This sequence joins TRBV12-3 or TRBV12-4 and TRBJ2-3; 14 positions agree with TRBD2. CDR3 length: 18 residues. V lost 5 bases, J lost 1 base, and 8 bases stayed unmatched. This CDR3 is CASSRPGLAGARTDTQYF. The CDR3, as DNA: TGTGCCAGCAGTCGGCCGGGACTAGCGGGAGCGCGCACAGATACGCAGTATTTT.

The chain recombines TRBV2 with TRBJ1-1; D gene ambiguous. The CDR3 contains 14 residues. Germline lookup yields CDR1 SNHLY and CDR2 FYNNEI. Trimming took 1 base from V and 0 from J, leaving 6 bases between them. The CDR3 here is CASSEVSMNTEAFF. As DNA, the CDR3 is TGTGCCAGCAGTGAAGTCTCTATGAACACTGAAGCTTTCTTT.

This clonotype was picked up a small number of times. The J gene is TRBJ2-7, the V gene TRBV28; 7 bases map to TRBD1. The germline V gene encodes CDR1 MDHEN and CDR2 SYDVKM. Unmatched junction bases numbered 10, after V lost 3 bases and J lost 2 bases. CDR3 length equals 16 residues. Written as DNA, the CDR3 is TGTGCCAGCAGTTTCCCTAAAAACAGGGGACCCTACGAGCAGTACTTC. Translation gives CASSFPKNRGPYEQYF.

This clonotype turned up a few times. This rearrangement joins TRBV28 to TRBJ1-5; TRBD1 agrees at 7 bases. The V gene's germline CDR1 is MDHEN and CDR2 SYDVKM. The V segment lost 6 bases and the J segment 0 bases; nucleotides outside the gene matches: 5. This CDR3 has 15 amino acids. CDR3 residues: CASSLQGFSNQPQHF. The CDR3 DNA reads as TGTGCCAGCAGCCTACAGGGGTTTAGCAATCAGCCCCAGCATTTT.

There are a few counts of this clonotype. This chain uses TRBV20-1 with TRBJ2-5; 8 bases line up with TRBD1. V gave up 6 bases and J gave up 3 bases; unmatched junction bases: 9. Germline V gene lookup returns CDR1 DFQATT and CDR2 SNEGSKA (reference sequence). The CDR3 extends over 14 amino acids. Written as DNA, the CDR3 is TGCAGTGCATACGGGACAGGAGTAGAAGAGACCCAGTACTTC. Its protein product is CSAYGTGVEETQYF.

This clonotype has at least ten counts. The V call is TRBV20-1, the J call TRBJ1-5; D is unclear. The germline gives CDR1 DFQATT, CDR2 SNEGSKA (reference sequence). V lost 1 base and J lost 4, with 8 bases in between. The CDR3 totals 13 residues. The CDR3 loop reads CSARADTNQPQHF. As DNA, the CDR3 is TGCAGTGCTAGAGCAGACACTAATCAGCCCCAGCATTTT.

The chain links TRBV9 to TRBJ2-1; 10 positions match TRBD2. The CDR3 has 16 residues. V lost 4 bases to trimming and J lost 4 bases; unmatched junction nucleotides: 8. CDR1 and CDR2 (germline): SGDLS, YYNGEE. CDR3 sequence reads: CASSPPSSGRYNEQFF. DNA of the CDR3: TGTGCCAGCAGCCCCCCGTCTAGCGGGAGATACAATGAGCAGTTCTTC.